The rows below give T cell receptor beta chains drawn from one sample of a study of cytomegalovirus exposure and HLA in healthy donors. The repertoire was sequenced with immunoSEQ multiplex PCR; TCRdb's copy has only in-frame clones and lacks some. Its clone listing holds some 30,000 clones. The sequencing sample was made of PBMCs. The receptors here all came from a man aged 35 to 55 in good health and CMV-seronegative. Each CDR3 is given with its conserved first and last residue. A D gene is named only where the DNA matches it firmly. The size of a clone is reported for some rows only, either as once, few or many, or as a class for expanded clones.

cdr3_aa cdr3_nt clone_size v_call d_call j_call
CASMTGGGYTF TGTGCCAGCATGACAGGGGGCGGCTACACCTTC NA TRBV6-5 TRBD1 TRBJ1-2
CASSHSSGANVLTF TGCGCCAGCAGCCACAGCTCTGGGGCCAACGTCCTGACTTTC NA TRBV4-1 NA TRBJ2-6
CAWRTSSYEQYF TGTGCCTGGAGGACTAGCAGCTACGAGCAGTACTTC NA TRBV30 TRBD2 TRBJ2-7
CASSSRQGPLDTEAFF TGCGCCAGCAGCTCAAGACAGGGCCCATTAGACACTGAAGCTTTCTTT NA TRBV5-1 TRBD1 TRBJ1-1
CAWGDRDSGYTF TGTGCCTGGGGGGACAGGGACTCTGGCTACACCTTC NA TRBV30 TRBD1 TRBJ1-2
CASSNGETQYF TGTGCCAGCAGCAACGGGGAGACCCAGTACTTC NA TRBV11-2 NA TRBJ2-5
CASGRASGNTDTQYF TGTGCCAGCGGGCGGGCTAGCGGGAACACGGATACGCAGTATTTT NA TRBV27 TRBD2 TRBJ2-3
CASSLESQGSDEQFF TGCGCCAGCAGCTTGGAATCACAGGGGAGTGATGAGCAGTTCTTC NA TRBV5-1 TRBD1 TRBJ2-1
CASSFDGQLNTEAFF TGCGCCAGCAGCTTCGATGGGCAGCTGAACACTGAAGCTTTCTTT NA TRBV5-1 NA TRBJ1-1
CASSIGGRVINEQFF TGTGCCAGTAGTATAGGCGGGAGGGTCATCAATGAGCAGTTCTTC NA TRBV19 TRBD2 TRBJ2-1
CAWGAVGNQPQHF TGTGCCTGGGGAGCGGTGGGCAATCAGCCCCAGCATTTT NA TRBV30 NA TRBJ1-5
CASSYSTGRGAFF TGTGCCAGCAGTTACTCGACCGGAAGGGGAGCTTTCTTT NA TRBV6-6 NA TRBJ1-1
CASSLGAPYGNEQFF TGTGCCAGCAGCTTAGGAGCGCCATACGGCAATGAGCAGTTCTTC medium-sized TRBV11-1 NA TRBJ2-1
CSVKQGAEGTEAFF TGCAGCGTTAAACAGGGGGCTGAGGGCACTGAAGCTTTCTTT NA TRBV29-1 TRBD1 TRBJ1-1
CSVEGLAAFYEQYF TGCAGCGTAGAGGGACTAGCGGCCTTCTACGAGCAGTACTTC NA TRBV29-1 TRBD2 TRBJ2-7
CASSSGGYGYTF TGCGCCAGCAGCTCAGGGGGATACGGCTACACCTTC NA TRBV5-1 TRBD1 TRBJ1-2
CASSAGRGEQFF TGCGCCAGCAGCGCGGGGCGGGGTGAGCAGTTCTTC NA TRBV4-3 NA TRBJ2-1
CASSGTPSTYEQYF TGTGCCAGCAGCGGGACACCATCTACCTACGAGCAGTACTTC NA TRBV9 NA TRBJ2-7
CASSLMAGEADTQYF TGCGCCAGCAGCTTGATGGCGGGAGAAGCGGATACGCAGTATTTT NA TRBV5-1 TRBD2 TRBJ2-3
CASSQWRGEGSYNEQFF TGCGCCAGCAGCCAATGGCGCGGAGAAGGTTCCTACAATGAGCAGTTCTTC NA TRBV4-3 NA TRBJ2-1
CAWSEQENYYGYTF TGTGCCTGGAGCGAACAGGAAAACTACTATGGCTACACCTTC NA TRBV30 NA TRBJ1-2
CASSPKGTSGPYEQYF TGTGCCAGCTCACCAAAAGGGACTAGCGGACCCTACGAGCAGTACTTC NA TRBV18 TRBD2 TRBJ2-7
CASSVVTINTGELFF TGTGCCAGCAGCGTGGTAACTATAAACACCGGGGAGCTGTTTTTT NA TRBV7-9 NA TRBJ2-2
CASSLRGGGGYEQYF TGTGCCAGCAGCTTACGGGGAGGGGGAGGCTACGAGCAGTACTTC NA TRBV7-7 NA TRBJ2-7
CAWSIGGGTDTQYF TGTGCCTGGAGTATAGGAGGAGGCACAGATACGCAGTATTTT NA TRBV30 NA TRBJ2-3
CASSFSRVPNQPQHF TGTGCCAGCAGCTTTAGCAGGGTCCCAAATCAGCCCCAGCATTTT NA TRBV7-2 NA TRBJ1-5
CASSAPGTGFRNEQFF TGTGCCAGCAGCGCACCCGGGACAGGTTTTCGCAATGAGCAGTTCTTC NA TRBV9 TRBD1 TRBJ2-1
CSVVGPGLSAYEQYF TGCAGCGTTGTGGGACCGGGACTCAGCGCCTACGAGCAGTACTTC NA TRBV29-1 NA TRBJ2-7
CAWSYSPRAISYGYTF TGTGCCTGGAGTTATAGTCCCAGGGCTATAAGCTATGGCTACACCTTC NA TRBV30 NA TRBJ1-2
CASSDRGDFQETQYF TGTGCCAGTAGTGACAGAGGGGACTTCCAAGAGACCCAGTACTTC NA TRBV19 NA TRBJ2-5
CASRRPGLEAPYEQYF TGTGCCAGCAGACGACCGGGACTAGAGGCCCCATACGAGCAGTACTTC NA TRBV27 TRBD2 TRBJ2-7
CASRAGVAGELFF TGTGCCAGCCGAGCGGGAGTCGCCGGGGAGCTGTTTTTT NA TRBV7-3 TRBD2 TRBJ2-2
CASSIELGQNEKLFF TGTGCCAGTAGTATAGAACTGGGACAGAATGAAAAACTGTTTTTT NA TRBV19 TRBD1 TRBJ1-4
CASSQEDRESAYEQYF TGTGCCAGCAGCCAAGAGGACAGGGAGAGCGCCTACGAGCAGTACTTC NA TRBV4-2 TRBD1 TRBJ2-7
CAISEPTDRGKGYTF TGTGCCATCAGTGAGCCAACGGACAGGGGAAAAGGCTACACCTTC NA TRBV10-3 TRBD1 TRBJ1-2
CASSEVGQQNQPQHF TGTGCCAGCAGTGAAGTCGGACAGCAAAATCAGCCCCAGCATTTT NA TRBV6-1 NA TRBJ1-5
CASSLTLGIQETQYF TGCGCCAGCAGCTTGACTCTCGGGATCCAAGAGACCCAGTACTTC NA TRBV5-1 NA TRBJ2-5
CASSPLAGALAEQYF TGTGCCAGCAGTCCACTAGCGGGAGCTTTGGCCGAGCAGTACTTC NA TRBV6-6 TRBD2 TRBJ2-7
CASSPTKGGYGYTF TGTGCCAGCAGCCCGACTAAGGGAGGCTATGGCTACACCTTC NA TRBV7-2 NA TRBJ1-2
CASSLGLQGDTGELFF TGTGCCAGCAGCTTGGGACTCCAGGGGGACACCGGGGAGCTGTTTTTT NA TRBV5-4 TRBD1 TRBJ2-2
CAISDPGVYGYTF TGTGCCATCAGTGACCCCGGAGTTTATGGCTACACCTTC NA TRBV10-3 NA TRBJ1-2
CASSLSGTNYGYAF TGTGCCAGCAGTTTATCAGGGACAAACTATGGCTACGCCTTC NA TRBV6-5 NA TRBJ1-2
CASSWGTSGGSSYEQYF TGCGCCAGCAGCTGGGGGACTAGCGGGGGATCCTCCTACGAGCAGTACTTC NA TRBV5-1 TRBD2 TRBJ2-7
CASSSSGTVHYNEQFF TGTGCCAGCAGTTCCTCCGGGACAGTGCACTACAATGAGCAGTTCTTC NA TRBV27 TRBD1 TRBJ2-1
CASSLGPTNEKLFF TGTGCCAGCAGCTTGGGGCCCACTAATGAAAAACTGTTTTTT NA TRBV11-3 NA TRBJ1-4
CSAVYGYTF TGCAGTGCCGTCTATGGCTACACCTTC NA TRBV20-1 NA TRBJ1-2
CASSLGGPPHQPQHF TGTGCCAGCAGTTTGGGAGGTCCACCCCATCAGCCCCAGCATTTT NA TRBV28 NA TRBJ1-5
CASSQGSGRGSDTQYF TGTGCCAGCAGCCAAGGTAGCGGGAGAGGCTCAGATACGCAGTATTTT NA TRBV4-2 TRBD2 TRBJ2-3
CASSDGLAGNNEQFF TGTGCCAGCAGTGACGGACTAGCGGGCAACAATGAGCAGTTCTTC NA TRBV6-4 TRBD2 TRBJ2-1